This T cell receptor (beta chain) was captured in a study of T cell repertoires in cytomegalovirus infection. In the study overall: Used in the study were CMV epitopes, some recently identified and HLA-C-restricted, others well-studied and HLA-B-restricted. Public TCR beta signatures provided an indication of both CMV infection and a matching HLA type. General study findings and limits: HLA-C-restricted CMV clonotypes gave the most frequent clonotype in two of eight donors. Adding up the frequency of public TCR beta families identified people who carried CMV plus the relevant HLA.

The CDR3 is 16 residues long. Germline V CDR1 and CDR2: DFQATT, SNEGSKA (reference sequence). The junction had 9 bases not matched to a gene; V was cut back by 0 bases and J by 3 bases. Note on this clonotype: What it binds is not known.

Using its own MiXCR run on the reads, TCRdb lists one record per CDR3 protein. In the table there are some 220,000 distinct CDR3 sequences, about 40% of which are singletons. The J gene is TRBJ2-7, the V gene TRBV20-1, with 9 bases identical to TRBD2. Sequenced here: CD8+ T cells from cultured PBMCs, sampled from culture after CMV antigen stimulation. The sequence came from a human donor in good health (CMV status not recorded). Some clones in this sample may be carry-over from other donors' samples. The CDR3 DNA is TGCAGTGCTAGAGATCGTGGTAGCGGGAGAGGCTACGAGCAGTACTTC. It is translated as CSARDRGSGRGYEQYF.